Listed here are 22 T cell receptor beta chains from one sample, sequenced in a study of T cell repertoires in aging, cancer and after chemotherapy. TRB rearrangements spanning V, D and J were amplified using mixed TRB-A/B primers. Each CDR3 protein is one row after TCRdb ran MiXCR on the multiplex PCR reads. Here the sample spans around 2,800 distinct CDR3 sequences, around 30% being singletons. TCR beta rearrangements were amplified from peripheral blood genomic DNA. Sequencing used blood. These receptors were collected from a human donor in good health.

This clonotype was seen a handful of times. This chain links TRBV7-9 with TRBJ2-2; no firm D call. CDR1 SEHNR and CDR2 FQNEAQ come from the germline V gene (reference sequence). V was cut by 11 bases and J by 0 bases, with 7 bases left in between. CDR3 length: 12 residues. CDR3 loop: CAVPSNTGELFF. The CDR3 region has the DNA TGTGCCGTTCCTTCGAACACCGGGGAGCTGTTTTTT. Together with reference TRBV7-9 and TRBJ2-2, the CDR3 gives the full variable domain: DTGVSQNPRHKITKRGQNVTFRCDPISEHNRLYWYRQTLGQGPEFLTYFQNEAQLEKSRLLSDRFSAERPKGSFSTLEIQRTEQGDSAMYLCAVPSNTGELFFGEGSRLTVL.

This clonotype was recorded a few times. In DNA, the CDR3 is TGTGCCAGCAGTTACTCGACAGGGGGATATAATTCACCCCTCCACTTT. Protein: CASSYSTGGYNSPLHF. The chain is built from TRBV6-5 and TRBJ1-6; 9 nucleotides align to TRBD1. V gave up 0 bases and J gave up 4 bases; unmatched junction bases: 1. Germline V CDR1 and CDR2: MNHEY, SVGAGI. The CDR3 extends over 16 amino acids.

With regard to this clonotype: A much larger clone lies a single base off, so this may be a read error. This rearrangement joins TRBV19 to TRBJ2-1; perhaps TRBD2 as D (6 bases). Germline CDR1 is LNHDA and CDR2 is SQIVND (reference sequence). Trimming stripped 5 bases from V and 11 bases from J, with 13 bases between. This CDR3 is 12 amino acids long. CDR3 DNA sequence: TGTGCCAGTAGTGCGACTAGTCGTCAGCAGTTCTTC. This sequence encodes CASSATSRQQFF.

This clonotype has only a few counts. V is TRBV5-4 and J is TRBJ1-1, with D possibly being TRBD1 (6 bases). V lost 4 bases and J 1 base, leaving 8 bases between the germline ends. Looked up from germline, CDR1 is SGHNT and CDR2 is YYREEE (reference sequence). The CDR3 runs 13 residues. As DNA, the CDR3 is TGTGCCAGCAGCCCGACAGGGAACACTGAAGCTTTCTTT. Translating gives CASSPTGNTEAFF.

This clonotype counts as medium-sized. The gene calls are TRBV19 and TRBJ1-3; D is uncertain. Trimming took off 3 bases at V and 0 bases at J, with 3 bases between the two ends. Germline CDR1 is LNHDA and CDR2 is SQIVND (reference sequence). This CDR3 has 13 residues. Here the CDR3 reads CASSIDSGNTIYF. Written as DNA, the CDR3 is TGTGCCAGTAGTATCGACTCTGGAAACACCATATATTTT.

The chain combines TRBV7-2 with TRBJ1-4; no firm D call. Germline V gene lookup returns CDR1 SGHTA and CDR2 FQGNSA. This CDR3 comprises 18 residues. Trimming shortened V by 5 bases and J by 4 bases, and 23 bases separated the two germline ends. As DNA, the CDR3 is TGTGCCAGCAGCCTCGCGAAATTCCAGTCGGATTATAATGAAAAACTGTTTTTT. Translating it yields CASSLAKFQSDYNEKLFF.

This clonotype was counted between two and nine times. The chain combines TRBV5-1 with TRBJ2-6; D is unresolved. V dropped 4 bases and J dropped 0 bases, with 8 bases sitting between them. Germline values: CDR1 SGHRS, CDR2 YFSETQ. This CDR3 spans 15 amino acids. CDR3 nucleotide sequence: TGCGCCAGCAGCCCCCCCAACTCTGGGGCCAACGTCCTGACTTTC. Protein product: CASSPPNSGANVLTF. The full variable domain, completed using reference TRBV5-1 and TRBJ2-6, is KAGVTQTPRYLIKTRGQQVTLSCSPISGHRSVSWYQQTPGQGLQFLFEYFSETQRNKGNFPGRFSGRQFSNSRSEMNVSTLELGDSALYLCASSPPNSGANVLTFGAGSRLTVL.

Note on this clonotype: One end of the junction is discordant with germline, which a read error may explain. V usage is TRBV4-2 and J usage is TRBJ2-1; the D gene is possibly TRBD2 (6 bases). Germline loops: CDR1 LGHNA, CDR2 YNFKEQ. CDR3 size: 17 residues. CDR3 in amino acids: CASSQGIAVVPYNEQFF. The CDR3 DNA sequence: TGCGCCAGCAGCCAAGGGATAGCGGTGGTTCCCTACAATGAGCAGTTCTTC.

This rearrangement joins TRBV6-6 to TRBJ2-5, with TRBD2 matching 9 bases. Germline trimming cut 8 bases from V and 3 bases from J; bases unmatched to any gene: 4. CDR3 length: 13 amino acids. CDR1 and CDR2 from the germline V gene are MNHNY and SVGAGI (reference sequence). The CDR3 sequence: CASGVAGEETQYF. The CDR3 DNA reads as TGTGCCAGCGGGGTAGCGGGAGAAGAGACCCAGTACTTC.

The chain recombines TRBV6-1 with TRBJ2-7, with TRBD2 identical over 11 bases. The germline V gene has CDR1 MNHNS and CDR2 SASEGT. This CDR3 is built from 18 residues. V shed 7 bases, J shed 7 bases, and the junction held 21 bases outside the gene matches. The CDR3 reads CASKEGVGLLAGVGEQYF. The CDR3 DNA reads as TGTGCCAGCAAAGAAGGAGTAGGCTTACTAGCGGGAGTGGGTGAGCAGTACTTC.

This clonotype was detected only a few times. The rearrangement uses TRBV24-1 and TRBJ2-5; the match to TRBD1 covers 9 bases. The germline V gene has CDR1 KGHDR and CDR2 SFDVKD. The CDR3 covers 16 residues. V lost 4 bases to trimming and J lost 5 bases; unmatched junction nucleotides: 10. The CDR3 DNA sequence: TGTGCCACCAGTGAGATAGGGACAGGGTCGTGGGAGACCCAGTACTTC. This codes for CATSEIGTGSWETQYF.

CDR3 sequence (DNA): TGCAGTGCTAGTTCCGGGACTGGCTCTGTAGAGCCCCAGCATTTT. Residues: CSASSGTGSVEPQHF. The chain combines TRBV20-1 with TRBJ1-5, with D tentatively TRBD1 (5 bases). CDR3 length: 15 residues. Trimming removed 3 bases at V and 8 bases at J, with 20 bases between. The germline CDR1 and CDR2 sequences are DFQATT and SNEGSKA (reference sequence).

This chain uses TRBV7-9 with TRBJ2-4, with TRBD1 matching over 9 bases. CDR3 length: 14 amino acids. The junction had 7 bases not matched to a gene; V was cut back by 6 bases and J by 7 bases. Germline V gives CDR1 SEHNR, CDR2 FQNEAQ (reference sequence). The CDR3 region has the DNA TGTGCCAGCAGACCGGGACAGGGAGGCAACATTCAGTACTTC. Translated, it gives CASRPGQGGNIQYF.

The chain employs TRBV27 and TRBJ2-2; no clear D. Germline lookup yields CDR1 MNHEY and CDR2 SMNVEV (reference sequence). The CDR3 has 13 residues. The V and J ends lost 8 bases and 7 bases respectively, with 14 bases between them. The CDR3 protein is CASLDGILGELFF. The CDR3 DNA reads TGTGCCAGCTTGGACGGTATACTCGGGGAGCTGTTTTTT.

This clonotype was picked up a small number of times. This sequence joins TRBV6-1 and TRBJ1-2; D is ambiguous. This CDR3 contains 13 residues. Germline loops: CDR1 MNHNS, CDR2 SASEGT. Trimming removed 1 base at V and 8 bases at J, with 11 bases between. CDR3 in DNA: TGTGCCAGCAGTGAAGTACAAGGGTTCGGCTACACCTTC. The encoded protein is CASSEVQGFGYTF.

CDR3 amino acids: CAIRYSGTTYNEQFF. CDR3 bases: TGTGCCATCAGATATAGCGGAACGACCTACAATGAGCAGTTCTTC. The chain combines TRBV27 with TRBJ2-1; tentative D call: TRBD2 (6 bases). Germline-derived CDR1 and CDR2 are MNHEY and SMNVEV (reference sequence). V was clipped by 10 bases and J by 2 bases, with 18 bases between them. The CDR3 length is 15 residues.

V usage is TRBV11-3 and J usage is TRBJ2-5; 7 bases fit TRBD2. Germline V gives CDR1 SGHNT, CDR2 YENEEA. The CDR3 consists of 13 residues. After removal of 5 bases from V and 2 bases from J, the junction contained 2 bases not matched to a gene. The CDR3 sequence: CASSASGQETQYF. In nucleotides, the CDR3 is TGTGCCAGCAGCGCTAGCGGACAAGAGACCCAGTACTTC. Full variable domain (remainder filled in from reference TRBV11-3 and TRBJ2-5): EAGVVQSPRYKIIEKKQPVAFWCNPISGHNTLYWYLQNLGQGPELLIRYENEEAVDDSQLPKDRFSAERLKGVDSTLKIQPAELGDSAVYLCASSASGQETQYFGPGTRLLVL.

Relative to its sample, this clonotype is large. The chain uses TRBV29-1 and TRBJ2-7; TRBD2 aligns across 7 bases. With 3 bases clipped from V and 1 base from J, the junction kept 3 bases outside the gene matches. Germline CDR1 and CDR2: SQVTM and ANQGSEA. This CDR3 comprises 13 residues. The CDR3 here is CSVEREGSYEQYF. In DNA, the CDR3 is TGCAGCGTTGAGAGGGAGGGATCCTACGAGCAGTACTTC.

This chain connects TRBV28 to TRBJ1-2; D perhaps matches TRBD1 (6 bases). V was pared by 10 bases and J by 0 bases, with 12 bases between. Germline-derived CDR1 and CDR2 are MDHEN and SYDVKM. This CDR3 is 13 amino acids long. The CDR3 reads CATAKGANYGYTF. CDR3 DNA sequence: TGTGCCACCGCCAAGGGGGCTAACTATGGCTACACCTTC.

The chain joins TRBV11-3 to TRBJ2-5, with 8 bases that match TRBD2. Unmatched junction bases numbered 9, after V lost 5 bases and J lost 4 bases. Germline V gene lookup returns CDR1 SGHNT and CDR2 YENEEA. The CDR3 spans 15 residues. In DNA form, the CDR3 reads TGTGCCAGCAGCGCCCCGGGGGGGGACCGAGAGACCCAGTACTTC. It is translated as CASSAPGGDRETQYF.

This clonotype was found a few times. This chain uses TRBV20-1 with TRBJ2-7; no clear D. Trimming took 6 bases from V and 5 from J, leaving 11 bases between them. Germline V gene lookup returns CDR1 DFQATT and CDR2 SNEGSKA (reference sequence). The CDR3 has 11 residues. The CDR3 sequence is CSAQRGHEQYF. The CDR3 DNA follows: TGCAGTGCCCAGCGAGGCCACGAGCAGTACTTC.

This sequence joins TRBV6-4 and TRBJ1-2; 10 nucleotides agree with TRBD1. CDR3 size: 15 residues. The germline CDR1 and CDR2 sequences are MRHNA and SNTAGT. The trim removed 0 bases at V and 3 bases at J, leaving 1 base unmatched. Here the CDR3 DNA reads TGTGCCAGCAGTGACTCGGGGACAGGGGACTATGGCTACACCTTC. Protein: CASSDSGTGDYGYTF.